These 24 T cell receptor beta chains share one sample of origin, sequenced in a study of blood T cell repertoires in COVID-19. Libraries were prepared by immunoSEQ multiplex PCR; TCRdb keeps only in-frame clonotypes and omits some of them. The sample contains more than 150,000 clones, roughly 81% of which appear only once. Sample: peripheral blood. Receptors were obtained from a woman older than 75 with COVID-19, enrolled during active disease.

This sequence joins TRBV5-4 and TRBJ2-1; unclear D gene. V was cut by 6 bases and J by 2 bases, with 9 bases left in between. This CDR3 contains 13 residues. Germline CDR1 and CDR2: SGHNT and YYREEE (reference sequence). CDR3 protein: CASTRGPYNEQFF. The CDR3 DNA reads as TGTGCCAGCACCAGAGGCCCCTACAATGAGCAGTTCTTC. Complete variable domain (other parts from reference TRBV5-4 and TRBJ2-1): ETGVTQSPTHLIKTRGQQVTLRCSSQSGHNTVSWYQQALGQGPQFIFQYYREEENGRGNFPPRFSGLQFPNYSSELNVNALELDDSALYLCASTRGPYNEQFFGPGTRLTVL.

The table lists this clone with a few counts. The chain carries TRBV5-1 and TRBJ1-2; a possible D gene is TRBD1 (6 bases). The CDR3 is 15 residues long. Germline V lookup: CDR1 SGHRS, CDR2 YFSETQ. Trimming cost V 0 bases and J 5 bases, with 14 bases left between them. Here the CDR3 DNA reads TGCGCCAGCAGCTTGGCCATCACCAGGGGTTATGGCTACACCTTC. Translation: CASSLAITRGYGYTF.

The rearrangement uses TRBV19 and TRBJ1-2, with a weak D call TRBD1 (6 bases). The CDR3 totals 13 residues. V was clipped by 6 bases and J by 6 bases, with 14 bases between them. Germline CDR1 and CDR2: LNHDA and SQIVND (reference sequence). The CDR3 nucleotides read TGTGCCAGTAGCCAACAGGGAATCCATGGCTACACCTTC. Amino acids: CASSQQGIHGYTF.

The chain couples TRBV2 to TRBJ2-1, with 8 bases that match TRBD2. Germline lookup yields CDR1 SNHLY and CDR2 FYNNEI. V trimming: 6 bases; J trimming: 3 bases; junction bases outside the gene matches: 7. This CDR3 has 15 residues. The CDR3 bases are TGTGCCAGCAGACCTCGGGGGGGGAGCTACAATGAGCAGTTCTTC. Amino acid sequence: CASRPRGGSYNEQFF.

This clone was seen a few times. J is TRBJ1-2 and V is TRBV19, with 8 bases lining up with TRBD1. With 1 base clipped from V and 3 bases from J, the junction kept 1 base outside the gene matches. CDR1 is LNHDA and CDR2 is SQIVND in the germline V gene (reference sequence). CDR3 size: 14 residues. The CDR3 bases are TGTGCCAGTAGTATAGGGACAGGGTACTATGGCTACACCTTC. This translates into CASSIGTGYYGYTF.

The chain carries TRBV19 and TRBJ1-4; D gene uncertain. Germline CDR1 LNHDA, CDR2 SQIVND (reference sequence). V gave up 5 bases and J gave up 7 bases, with 14 bases separating them. There are 14 residues in the CDR3. This CDR3 is CASSHRDFGEKLFF. Written as DNA, the CDR3 is TGTGCCAGTAGTCATCGGGATTTTGGTGAAAAACTGTTTTTT.

The rearrangement joins TRBV30 to TRBJ1-2, with a weak D call TRBD1 (5 bases). Trimming stripped 5 bases from V and 4 bases from J, with 14 bases between. Germline lookup yields CDR1 GTSNPN and CDR2 SVGIG (reference sequence). This CDR3 is 13 amino acids long. The CDR3 DNA sequence: TGTGCCTGGTCTAGGCAGGGAATCTATGGCTACACCTTC. This encodes CAWSRQGIYGYTF.

The chain has TRBV28 and TRBJ2-7; D perhaps matches TRBD1 (6 bases). This CDR3 is 14 amino acids long. Germline V gene lookup returns CDR1 MDHEN and CDR2 SYDVKM. V gave up 6 bases and J gave up 2 bases, with 14 bases separating them. The CDR3 spells CASSTYDRTYEQYF. For the CDR3, the DNA is TGTGCCAGCAGCACCTACGACAGGACCTACGAGCAGTACTTC. The full variable domain, completed using reference TRBV28 and TRBJ2-7, is DVKVTQSSRYLVKRTGEKVFLECVQDMDHENMFWYRQDPGLGLRLIYFSYDVKMKEKGDIPEGYSVSREKKERFSLILESASTNQTSMYLCASSTYDRTYEQYFGPGTRLTVT.

The chain has TRBV5-4 and TRBJ2-3; maybe TRBD2 (7 bases). The CDR3 runs 16 residues. The germline V and J ends were trimmed by 3 bases and 0 bases, with 14 bases remaining between them. In germline, CDR1 is SGHNT, CDR2 YYREEE (reference sequence). In DNA, the CDR3 is TGTGCCAGCAGCTCGGCGGGGGCCTCTAGCACAGATACGCAGTATTTT. Translating gives CASSSAGASSTDTQYF. Based on the CDR3 plus reference TRBV5-4 and TRBJ2-3, the full variable domain is ETGVTQSPTHLIKTRGQQVTLRCSSQSGHNTVSWYQQALGQGPQFIFQYYREEENGRGNFPPRFSGLQFPNYSSELNVNALELDDSALYLCASSSAGASSTDTQYFGPGTRLTVL.

This clone was observed once. The J gene is TRBJ1-5, the V gene TRBV6-5, with a possible D match to TRBD1 (6 bases). The V end lost 2 bases, the J end lost 7 bases, and 12 bases lay between the germline ends. The germline V gene has CDR1 MNHEY and CDR2 SVGAGI. The CDR3 extends over 14 amino acids. In nucleotides, the CDR3 is TGTGCCAGCAGTTACCAGGGGACGGGACAGCCCCAGCATTTT. This encodes CASSYQGTGQPQHF.

This chain links TRBV19 with TRBJ1-2, with 8 bases matching TRBD1. V shed 4 bases and J 8 bases; nucleotides not matched to a gene: 6. This CDR3 is 13 amino acids long. The V gene's germline CDR1 is LNHDA and CDR2 SQIVND (reference sequence). The CDR3 reads CASSTYRGEGYTF. In DNA form, the CDR3 reads TGTGCCAGTAGTACCTACAGGGGGGAGGGCTACACCTTC.

This clone has a handful of counts. This chain links TRBV19 with TRBJ1-5, with 8 bases that match TRBD1. V lost 5 bases and J lost 4; bases outside the gene matches: 10. CDR1 is LNHDA and CDR2 is SQIVND in the germline V gene (reference sequence). The CDR3 runs 16 residues. CDR3 nucleotide sequence: TGTGCCAGTAGTGCATCCGGGACAGGCTGGAATCAGCCCCAGCATTTT. The encoded protein is CASSASGTGWNQPQHF.

The chain couples TRBV27 to TRBJ2-7; possibly TRBD2 for D (6 bases). Trimming pared 3 bases from V and 4 bases from J, leaving 16 bases between. The CDR3 covers 15 residues. Germline CDR1 and CDR2: MNHEY and SMNVEV (reference sequence). The CDR3 protein is CASSFNGGLMYEQYF. The CDR3 coding sequence is TGTGCCAGCAGTTTTAACGGAGGGCTCATGTACGAGCAGTACTTC.

V and J are TRBV6-5 and TRBJ1-4, with D unclear. CDR1 and CDR2 from the germline V gene are MNHEY and SVGAGI. The CDR3 runs to 15 residues. The V gene lost 3 bases and the J gene lost 1 base, with 9 bases spanning the gap. CDR3 sequence: CASSYRGLTNEKLFF. The DNA for the CDR3 is TGTGCCAGCAGTTATCGGGGTCTAACTAATGAAAAACTGTTTTTT.

DNA for the CDR3: TGCGCCAGCAGCTTGGGACTAGCGAGGATGTTAGGGGAGCTGTTTTTT. Translating gives CASSLGLARMLGELFF. The V and J genes are TRBV5-1 and TRBJ2-2, with 8 bases lining up with TRBD2. CDR1 and CDR2 from the germline V gene are SGHRS and YFSETQ. CDR3 size: 16 residues. The J segment lost 8 bases and the V segment lost 0 bases, leaving 9 bases of the junction unmatched. Full variable domain (rest looked up from reference TRBV5-1 and TRBJ2-2): KAGVTQTPRYLIKTRGQQVTLSCSPISGHRSVSWYQQTPGQGLQFLFEYFSETQRNKGNFPGRFSGRQFSNSRSEMNVSTLELGDSALYLCASSLGLARMLGELFFGEGSRLTVL.

The V and J genes are TRBV2 and TRBJ1-6; D is unresolved. This CDR3 contains 14 residues. The germline V gene encodes CDR1 SNHLY and CDR2 FYNNEI. Trimming pared 3 bases from V and 8 bases from J, leaving 11 bases between. Here the CDR3 reads CASSDRRAYSPLHF. Written as DNA, the CDR3 is TGTGCCAGCAGTGATCGGCGGGCGTATTCACCCCTCCACTTT.

V usage is TRBV7-9 and J usage is TRBJ1-4; TRBD1 agrees at 7 bases. Germline-derived CDR1 and CDR2 are SEHNR and FQNEAQ (reference sequence). The CDR3 loop spans 15 amino acids. Unmatched junction bases numbered 8, after V lost 7 bases and J lost 3 bases. The CDR3: CASTLVGQPNEKLFF. The CDR3 DNA sequence: TGTGCCAGCACCCTAGTGGGACAGCCTAATGAAAAACTGTTTTTT.

Only one count was recorded for this clone. V usage is TRBV19 and J usage is TRBJ1-2, with D uncertain. CDR3 length equals 13 residues. V shed 4 bases and J shed 4 bases, with 10 bases lying between them. The germline gives CDR1 LNHDA, CDR2 SQIVND (reference sequence). The CDR3 loop is CASSTGLSYGYTF. CDR3 nucleotides: TGTGCCAGTAGTACAGGACTGAGCTATGGCTACACCTTC.

The rearrangement joins TRBV3-1 (or the pseudogene TRBV3-2) to TRBJ2-5; D gene unclear. Germline CDR1 and CDR2: LGHDT and YNNKEL (reference sequence). With 0 bases removed from V and 5 bases from J, the gap between germline ends came to 16 bases. The CDR3 runs 16 residues. The CDR3 DNA follows: TGTGCCAGCAGCCAAGATTGGCATACCCCCGGGGAGACCCAGTACTTC. Amino acid sequence: CASSQDWHTPGETQYF.

The chain has TRBV19 and TRBJ1-4, with D possibly matching TRBD1 (6 bases). Germline V gene sequence: CDR1 LNHDA, CDR2 SQIVND (reference sequence). V dropped 4 bases and J dropped 4 bases, with 13 bases sitting between them. This CDR3 has 15 amino acids. This chain's CDR3 is CASSKGGVGNEKLFF. Here the CDR3 DNA reads TGTGCCAGTAGTAAAGGGGGAGTTGGTAATGAAAAACTGTTTTTT.

This clone appeared a few times. This chain joins TRBV6-6 and TRBJ1-1; weak D call: TRBD1 (5 bases). Per the germline V gene, CDR1 is MNHNY and CDR2 is SVGAGI (reference sequence). Trimming cost V 5 bases and J 4 bases, with 11 bases left between them. The CDR3 totals 13 residues. The CDR3 region has the DNA TGTGCCAGCAGTACAGGATGGGGCACTGAAGCTTTCTTT. It specifies CASSTGWGTEAFF.

The chain has TRBV11-2 and TRBJ2-5; D is undetermined. Trimming removed 0 bases at V and 3 bases at J, with 11 bases between. Germline-derived CDR1 and CDR2 are SGHAT and FQNNGV. The CDR3 has 15 residues. The CDR3 reads CASSLESQVKETQYF. CDR3 sequence (DNA): TGTGCCAGCAGCTTAGAGTCGCAGGTTAAAGAGACCCAGTACTTC.

The chain uses TRBV28 and TRBJ1-4; no clear D gene. The CDR3 runs 17 residues. Germline-derived CDR1 and CDR2 are MDHEN and SYDVKM. V was trimmed by 5 bases and J by 2 bases, leaving 18 bases between them. CDR3 amino acids: CASSPLRELVTNEKLFF. For the CDR3, the DNA is TGTGCCAGCAGTCCTCTAAGGGAGCTTGTTACTAATGAAAAACTGTTTTTT.

The V gene is TRBV19, the J gene TRBJ1-2; D is possibly TRBD1 (6 bases). Germline-derived CDR1 and CDR2 are LNHDA and SQIVND (reference sequence). CDR3 length: 16 amino acids. V was cut by 4 bases and J by 7 bases, with 22 bases left in between. The CDR3 DNA follows: TGTGCCAGTAGTACGACAGGCAACCATCTATTGGGTGGCTACACCTTC. Its protein product is CASSTTGNHLLGGYTF.